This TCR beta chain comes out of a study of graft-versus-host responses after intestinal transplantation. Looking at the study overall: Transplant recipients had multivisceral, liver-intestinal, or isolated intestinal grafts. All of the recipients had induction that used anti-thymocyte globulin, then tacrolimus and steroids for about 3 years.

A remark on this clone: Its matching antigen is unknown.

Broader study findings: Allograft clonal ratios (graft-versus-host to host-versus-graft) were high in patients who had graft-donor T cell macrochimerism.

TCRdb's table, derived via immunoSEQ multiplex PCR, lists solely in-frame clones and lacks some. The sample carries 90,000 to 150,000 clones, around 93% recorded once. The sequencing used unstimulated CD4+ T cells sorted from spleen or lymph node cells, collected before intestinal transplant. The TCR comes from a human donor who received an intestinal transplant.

In DNA form, the CDR3 reads TGTGCCAGCTCACCGGGACGGGGGGGGTTCTGGTACTTC. Residues: CASSPGRGGFWYF. The V call is TRBV18, the J call TRBJ2-7; TRBD2 aligns across 8 bases. Germline assignment: CDR1 KGHSH and CDR2 LQKENI. V dropped 3 bases and J dropped 12; count of bases not matched to a gene: 10. The CDR3 extends over 13 amino acids.